This T cell receptor beta chain was obtained from a study of T cell responses to AZD1222 COVID-19 vaccine. TCRdb keeps only in-frame clones here, not all; method: immunoSEQ multiplex PCR. Of some 150,000 clones in the sample, more than 80% were seen once. Sequenced here: peripheral blood, sampled 28 days after the second dose of the MenACWY control vaccine. This sequence was found in an adult who received the MenACWY meningococcal vaccine as a control.

The chain's CDR3 is CASSSSRLVREQYF. The CDR3 DNA sequence: TGTGCCAGCAGTTCCTCCCGACTAGTGAGGGAGCAGTACTTC. The rearrangement uses TRBV27 and TRBJ2-7; possible D gene TRBD2, 6 bases. Between the trimmed V and J ends, which lost 4 bases and 7 bases, there was a span of 17 bases. The germline CDR1 and CDR2 sequences are MNHEY and SMNVEV (reference sequence). The CDR3 is made up of 14 amino acids.